A selection of T cell receptor beta chains follows, all from one sample in a study of blood T cell repertoires in COVID-19. Sequencing was performed with immunoSEQ multiplex PCR; in TCRdb, only in-frame clones are kept and a portion is missing. The sample carries approximately 120,000 clones, 55% to 70% recorded once. Sequenced material: peripheral blood. The receptor source for this set is a woman between 65 and 79 years old with acute or convalescent COVID-19. CDR3s include the opening cysteine and the closing phenylalanine or tryptophan. The D gene is left open where the match is weak. Clone size is stated in some rows and not others, as once, few, many or a class when expanded.

J,V,size,D,DNA,CDR3
TRBJ2-7,TRBV9,NA,TRBD1,TGTGCCAGCAGCGTAGGGACAGGGGATACCTACGAGCAGTACTTC,CASSVGTGDTYEQYF
TRBJ2-2,TRBV9,NA,NA,TGTGCCAGCAGCGTAGCCCAGGGTAATACCGGGGAGCTGTTTTTT,CASSVAQGNTGELFF
TRBJ2-3,TRBV9,NA,TRBD2,TGTGCCAGCAGCGTAGCCGGAGCGGGGGGGACGCCAGATACGCAGTATTTT,CASSVAGAGGTPDTQYF
TRBJ2-3,TRBV5-4,once,TRBD2,TGTGCCAGCAGCACTCAGGGACTAGCGGGGGGCCCAGATACGCAGTATTTT,CASSTQGLAGGPDTQYF
TRBJ1-5,TRBV4-2,NA,NA,TGTGCCAGCAGCCAAGATAAAGGGGGCAATCAGCCCCAGCATTTT,CASSQDKGGNQPQHF
TRBJ2-2,TRBV27,NA,TRBD2,TGTGCCAGCAGCTCCCGGGGGGGTAGCGGGGGAGGCGGGGAGCTGTTTTTT,CASSSRGGSGGGGELFF
TRBJ2-3,TRBV27,NA,NA,TGTGCCAGCAGACGAGGACAGCGGAGAACAGATACGCAGTATTTT,CASRRGQRRTDTQYF
TRBJ1-4,TRBV5-1,NA,TRBD1,TGCGCCAGCGGACACGGACAGGGTCAGGAAAAACTGTTTTTT,CASGHGQGQEKLFF
TRBJ2-1,TRBV1,NA,NA,TGCACCCACAAGACCATCACAGACTTTACTAGACCCTCCTACAATGAGCAGTTCTTC,CTHKTITDFTRPSYNEQFF
TRBJ2-3,TRBV18,NA,NA,TGTGCCAGCTCACCAAGGGAGGCAGATACGCAGTATTTT,CASSPREADTQYF
TRBJ1-3,TRBV9,NA,TRBD1,TGTGCCAGCAGCACCCGGACAGGCCGCTCTGGAAACACCATATATTTT,CASSTRTGRSGNTIYF
TRBJ1-3,TRBV11-2,once,TRBD1,TGTGCCAGCAGCCCCCAGACAGGGGGCGACCCTGGAAACACCATATATTTT,CASSPQTGGDPGNTIYF
TRBJ2-1,TRBV28,NA,TRBD1,TGTGCCATACAGGGGGACCCCTACAATGAGCAGTTCTTC,CAIQGDPYNEQFF
TRBJ1-3,TRBV2,few,NA,TGTGCCAGCAGTCAACAGGCCTCTGGAAACACCATATATTTT,CASSQQASGNTIYF
TRBJ1-1,TRBV18,NA,TRBD1,TGTGCCAGCTCACTTATACCGCCGGGACAGGGGAGCCGTAGGGCTTTCTTT,CASSLIPPGQGSRRAFF
TRBJ2-1,TRBV27,NA,NA,TGTGCCAGCAGTTTCTGGGGCCCCTACAATGAGCAGTTCTTC,CASSFWGPYNEQFF
TRBJ1-1,TRBV18,NA,NA,TGTGCCAGCTCACCATCAACGGTTATGGAAGCTTTCTTT,CASSPSTVMEAFF
TRBJ2-7,TRBV19,NA,TRBD2,TGTGCCAGTAGTATATACCCCGGCGCTAGCGGGTTGTACGAGCAGTACTTC,CASSIYPGASGLYEQYF
TRBJ2-1,TRBV29-1,NA,TRBD1,TGCAGCGGTGGACAGGATAATGAGCAGTTCTTC,CSGGQDNEQFF
TRBJ1-3,TRBV19,NA,TRBD1,TGTGCCAGTAGTCCTCAGGACAGGGCCCCAAACACCATATATTTT,CASSPQDRAPNTIYF
TRBJ2-5,TRBV9,few,TRBD1,TGTGCCAGCAGCGTTTCGGGACAGAACCCAGAGACCCAGTACTTC,CASSVSGQNPETQYF
TRBJ1-3,TRBV6-6,NA,NA,TGTGCCAGCAGTTTGGAGGGGAGAGAAGACACCATATATTTT,CASSLEGREDTIYF
TRBJ2-5,TRBV7-2,NA,TRBD1,TGTGCCAGCTCAGGGACAGGGGTGGAGACCCAGTACTTC,CASSGTGVETQYF
TRBJ2-7,TRBV27,NA,TRBD1,TGTGCCAGCAGTTTCCAGAGACAGGGTGGTGGGTACGAGCAGTACTTC,CASSFQRQGGGYEQYF
TRBJ2-3,TRBV5-6,few,TRBD2,TGTGCCAGCAGCTTTAAAATAGCGGGAGGCCAGGATACGCAGTATTTT,CASSFKIAGGQDTQYF
TRBJ2-2,TRBV6-5,NA,NA,TGTGCCAGCAGCCGTGGAGGTCCCGGGGAGCTGTTTTTT,CASSRGGPGELFF
TRBJ1-4,TRBV7-9,NA,NA,TGTGCCAGCAGCCCCCACAGGGCTACTAATGAAAAACTGTTTTTT,CASSPHRATNEKLFF
TRBJ2-1,TRBV9,few,TRBD1,TGTGCCAGCAGCACCCGCGGGACAGGTACCTACAATGAGCAGTTCTTC,CASSTRGTGTYNEQFF
TRBJ1-2,TRBV9,NA,TRBD1,TGTGCCAGCAGCGCGGGACAGGGTGATGGCTACACCTTC,CASSAGQGDGYTF
TRBJ2-4,TRBV4-2,NA,TRBD2,TGTGCCAGCAGCCAAGAACTACTAGCGGGCCCCAACCCCCTTCATCTAGCCAAAAACATTCAGTACTTC,CASSQELLAGPNPLHLAKNIQYF
TRBJ2-2,TRBV28,NA,NA,TGTGCCAGCAGTTCCCAGGGCCTCACCGGGGAGCTGTTTTTT,CASSSQGLTGELFF
TRBJ2-5,TRBV19,NA,TRBD2,TGTGCCAGTAGTATAGTGGCTAGCGGGATCCGAGAGACCCAGTACTTC,CASSIVASGIRETQYF
TRBJ2-3,TRBV23-1,NA,TRBD2,TGCGCCAGCAGTCAATCGCGGACTAGCGGGGAATCAGATACGCAGTATTTT,CASSQSRTSGESDTQYF
TRBJ2-5,TRBV7-9,NA,TRBD2,TGTGCCAGCAGCCACCGACTAGCGGGGGGTCCTAAAGAGACCCAGTACTTC,CASSHRLAGGPKETQYF
TRBJ1-6,TRBV6-5,NA,TRBD1,TGTGCCAGCACTCCTACTCGGGACAGGGACTCACCCCTCCACTTT,CASTPTRDRDSPLHF
TRBJ2-3,TRBV4-3,NA,NA,TGCGCCAGCAGCCAAGATACAGGGGGGGCAGATACGCAGTATTTT,CASSQDTGGADTQYF
TRBJ2-7,TRBV9,NA,TRBD1,TGTGCCAGCAGCATCGGACAGGGGTCCACCTACGAGCAGTACTTC,CASSIGQGSTYEQYF
TRBJ1-3,TRBV27,NA,NA,TGTGCCAGCAGTCTGAGACGACCCCAGGGAGGAAACACCATATATTTT,CASSLRRPQGGNTIYF
TRBJ2-5,TRBV5-5,NA,NA,TGTGCCAGCAGCTTGGGGCCAACGAGCGGGGAGACCCAGTACTTC,CASSLGPTSGETQYF
TRBJ2-3,TRBV4-3,once,NA,TGCGCCAGCAGCCTACAGGGGGGGGCCGCAGATACGCAGTATTTT,CASSLQGGAADTQYF